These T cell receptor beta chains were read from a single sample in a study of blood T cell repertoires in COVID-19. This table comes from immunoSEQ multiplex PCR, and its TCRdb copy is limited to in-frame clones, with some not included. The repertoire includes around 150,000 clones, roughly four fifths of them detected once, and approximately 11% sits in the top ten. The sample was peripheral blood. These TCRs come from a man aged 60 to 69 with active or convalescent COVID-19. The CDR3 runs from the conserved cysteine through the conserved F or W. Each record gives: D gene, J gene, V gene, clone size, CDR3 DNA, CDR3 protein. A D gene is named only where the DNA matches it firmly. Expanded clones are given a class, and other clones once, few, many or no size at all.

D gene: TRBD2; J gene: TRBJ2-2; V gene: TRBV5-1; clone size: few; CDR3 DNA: TGCGCCAGCAGCATAAATAGCGGGGGGAACACCGGGGAGCTGTTTTTT; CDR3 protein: CASSINSGGNTGELFF
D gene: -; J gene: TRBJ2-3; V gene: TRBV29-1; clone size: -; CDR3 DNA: TGCAGCGTTGTCGTTCGACTGGCGACAGATACGCAGTATTTT; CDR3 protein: CSVVVRLATDTQYF
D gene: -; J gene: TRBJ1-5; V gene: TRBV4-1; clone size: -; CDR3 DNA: TGCGCCAGCAGCCAAGTGGGGCTAGGATATAATCAGCCCCAGCATTTT; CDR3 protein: CASSQVGLGYNQPQHF
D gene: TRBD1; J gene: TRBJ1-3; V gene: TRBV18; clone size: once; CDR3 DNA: TGTGCCAGCTCACCAGGACAGGTAGACTCTGGAAACACCATATATTTT; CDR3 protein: CASSPGQVDSGNTIYF
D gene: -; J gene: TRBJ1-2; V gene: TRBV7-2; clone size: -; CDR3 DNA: TGTGCCAGCAGCTTGGCCAGTACGAACTATGGCTACACCTTC; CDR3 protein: CASSLASTNYGYTF
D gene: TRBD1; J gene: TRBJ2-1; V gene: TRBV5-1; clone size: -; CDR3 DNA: TGCGCCAGCATGGTGACAGGGGGCTACAATGAGCAGTTCTTC; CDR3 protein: CASMVTGGYNEQFF
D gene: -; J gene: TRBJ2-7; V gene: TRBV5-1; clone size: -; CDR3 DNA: TGCGCCAGCAGCTTGTTGGAGGGTAATCCCTACGAGCAGTACTTC; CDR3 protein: CASSLLEGNPYEQYF
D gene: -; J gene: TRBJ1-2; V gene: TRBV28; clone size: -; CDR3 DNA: TGTGCCAGCAGCACTACAGGACAGAACTATGGCTACACCTTC; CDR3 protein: CASSTTGQNYGYTF
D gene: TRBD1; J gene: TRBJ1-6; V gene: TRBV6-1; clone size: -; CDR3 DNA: TGTGCCAGCAGTGAACTACCGGGACAGGGCTATAATTCACCCCTCCACTTT; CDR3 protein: CASSELPGQGYNSPLHF
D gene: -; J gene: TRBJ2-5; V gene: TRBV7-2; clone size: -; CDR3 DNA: TGTGCCAGCAGCTTACTGGGGGGACAAGAGACCCAGTACTTC; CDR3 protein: CASSLLGGQETQYF
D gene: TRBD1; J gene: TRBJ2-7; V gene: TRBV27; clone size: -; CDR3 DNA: TGTGCCAGCAGTCCGACAGGGGGTGACTACTACGAGCAGTACTTC; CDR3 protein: CASSPTGGDYYEQYF
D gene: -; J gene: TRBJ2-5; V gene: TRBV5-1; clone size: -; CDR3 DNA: TGCGCCAGCAGCTTGTTGACAGGACAAGAGACCCAGTACTTC; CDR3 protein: CASSLLTGQETQYF
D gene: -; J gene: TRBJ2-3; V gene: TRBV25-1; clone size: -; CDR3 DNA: TGTGCCAGCAGTGACAGGGTAGGCACAGATACGCAGTATTTT; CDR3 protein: CASSDRVGTDTQYF
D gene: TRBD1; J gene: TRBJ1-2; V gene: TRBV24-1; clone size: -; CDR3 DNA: TGTGCCACCAGTGACCCGGGACAGGGGAGTACTGGCTACACCTTC; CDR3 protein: CATSDPGQGSTGYTF
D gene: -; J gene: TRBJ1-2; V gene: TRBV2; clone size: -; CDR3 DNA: TGTGCCAGCAGTGAATCAGGGACATTGGAAGGCTACACCTTC; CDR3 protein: CASSESGTLEGYTF
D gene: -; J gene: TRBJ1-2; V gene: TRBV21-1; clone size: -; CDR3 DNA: TGTGCCAGCAGCAAAAGCGTATCCCAAAACACCTTC; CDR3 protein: CASSKSVSQNTF
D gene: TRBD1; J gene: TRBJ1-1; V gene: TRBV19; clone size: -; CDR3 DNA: TGTGCCAGTAGTTATAATGTGGGACAGGGGAGTGATGAAGCTTTCTTT; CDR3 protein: CASSYNVGQGSDEAFF
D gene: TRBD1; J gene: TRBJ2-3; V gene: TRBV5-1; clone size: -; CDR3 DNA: TGCGCCAGCAGCTTGGTGGGACAGAACACAGATACGCAGTATTTT; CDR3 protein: CASSLVGQNTDTQYF
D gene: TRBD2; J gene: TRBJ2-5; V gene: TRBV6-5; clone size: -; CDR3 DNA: TGTGCCAGCAGCATAGCGGGAGGGCCCGGAGAGACCCAGTACTTC; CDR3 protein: CASSIAGGPGETQYF
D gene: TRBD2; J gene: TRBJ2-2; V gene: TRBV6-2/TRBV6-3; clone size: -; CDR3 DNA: TGTGCCAGCAGTTACAGGTCTAGCGGGAGGGCCTACACCGGGGAGCTGTTTTTT; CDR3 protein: CASSYRSSGRAYTGELFF
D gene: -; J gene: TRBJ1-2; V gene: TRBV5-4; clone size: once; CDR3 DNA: TGTGCCAGCAGTCCGCGCGAGGGAATGGGTGGCTACACCTTC; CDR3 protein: CASSPREGMGGYTF
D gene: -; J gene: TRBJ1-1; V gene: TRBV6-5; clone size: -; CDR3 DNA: TGTGCCAGCAGCCAGGGCCTGGTGAACACTGAAGCTTTCTTT; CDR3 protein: CASSQGLVNTEAFF
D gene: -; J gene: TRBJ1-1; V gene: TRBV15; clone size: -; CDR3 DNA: TGTGCCACCAGCAGAGATCGCGGGGGCCCTGAAGCTTTCTTT; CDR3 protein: CATSRDRGGPEAFF
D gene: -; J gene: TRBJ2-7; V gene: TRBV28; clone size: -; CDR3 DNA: TGTGCCAGCAGTGCCCGCGGGCCGTCCTACGAGCAGTACTTC; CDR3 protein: CASSARGPSYEQYF
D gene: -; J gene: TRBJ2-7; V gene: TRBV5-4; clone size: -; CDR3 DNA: TGTGCCAGCAGCCTAACCCACTCCTACGAGCAGTACTTC; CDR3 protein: CASSLTHSYEQYF
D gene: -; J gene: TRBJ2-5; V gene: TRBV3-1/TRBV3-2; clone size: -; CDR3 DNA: TGTGCCAGCAGCCAAGGGACATCTAAAGAGACCCAGTACTTC; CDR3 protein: CASSQGTSKETQYF
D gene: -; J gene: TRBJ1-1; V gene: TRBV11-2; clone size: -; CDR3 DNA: TGTGCCAGCAGCTTAGACTCGGTTCACACTGAAGCTTTCTTT; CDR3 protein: CASSLDSVHTEAFF
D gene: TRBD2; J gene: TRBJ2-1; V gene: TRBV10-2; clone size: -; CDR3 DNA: TGCGCCAGCAGCCTGACTAGCGGGGGGAGAAATGAGCAGTTCTTC; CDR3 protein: CASSLTSGGRNEQFF
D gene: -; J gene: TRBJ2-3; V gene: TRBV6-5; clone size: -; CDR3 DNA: TGTGCCAGCAGTTACTCGAAAGCTAGAACAGATACGCAGTATTTT; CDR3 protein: CASSYSKARTDTQYF
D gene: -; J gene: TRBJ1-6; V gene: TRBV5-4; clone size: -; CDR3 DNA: TGTGCCAGCAGCTTGGCCACAGTGGATAATTCACCCCTCCACTTT; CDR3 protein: CASSLATVDNSPLHF
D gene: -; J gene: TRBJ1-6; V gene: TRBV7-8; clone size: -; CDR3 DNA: TGTGCCAGCACCGCCCAGTCTGGGCCAAATTCACCCCTCCACTTT; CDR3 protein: CASTAQSGPNSPLHF
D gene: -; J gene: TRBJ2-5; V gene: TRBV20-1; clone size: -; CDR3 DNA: TGCAGTGCTAGTGGGCAGGGAAGTTGGGAGACCCAGTACTTC; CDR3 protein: CSASGQGSWETQYF
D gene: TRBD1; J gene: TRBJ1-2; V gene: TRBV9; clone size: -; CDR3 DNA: TGTGCCAGCAGCACCGGGACAGGGGGCGGTGGCTACACCTTC; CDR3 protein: CASSTGTGGGGYTF
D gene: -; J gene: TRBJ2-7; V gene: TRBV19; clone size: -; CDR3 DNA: TGTGCCAGTAGTACCCCACGGGGGGAGCAGTACTTC; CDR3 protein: CASSTPRGEQYF
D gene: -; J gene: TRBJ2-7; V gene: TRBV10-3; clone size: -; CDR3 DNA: TGTGCCATCAGTGAGTCGAACAGGGGGGGCTCCTACGAGCAGTACTTC; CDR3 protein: CAISESNRGGSYEQYF
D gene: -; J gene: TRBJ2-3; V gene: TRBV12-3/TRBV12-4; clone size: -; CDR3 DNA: TGTGCCAGCGGCGAGCCTAGCTCGGATACGCAGTATTTT; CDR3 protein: CASGEPSSDTQYF
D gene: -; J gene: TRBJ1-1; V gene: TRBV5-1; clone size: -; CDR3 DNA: TGCGCCAGCAGCAATGGACAGTCGATGAACACTGAAGCTTTCTTT; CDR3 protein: CASSNGQSMNTEAFF
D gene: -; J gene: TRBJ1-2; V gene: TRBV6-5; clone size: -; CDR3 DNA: TGTGCCAGCAGCCCCGACTTAGTAGCTAACTATGGCTACACCTTC; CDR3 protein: CASSPDLVANYGYTF
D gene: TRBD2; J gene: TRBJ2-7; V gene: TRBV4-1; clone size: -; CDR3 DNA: TGCGCCAGCAGCCAATTAGGACTAGCGGGAGTTGAGCAGTACTTC; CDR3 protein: CASSQLGLAGVEQYF
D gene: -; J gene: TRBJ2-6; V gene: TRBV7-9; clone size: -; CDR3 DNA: TGTGCCAGTCCGCCCGCGGGTACAGGGGCCAACGTCCTGACTTTC; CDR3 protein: CASPPAGTGANVLTF
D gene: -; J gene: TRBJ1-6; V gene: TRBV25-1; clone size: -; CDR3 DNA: TGTGCCAGCACCCCAGGGCCCTCCTATAATTCACCCCTCCACTTT; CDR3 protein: CASTPGPSYNSPLHF
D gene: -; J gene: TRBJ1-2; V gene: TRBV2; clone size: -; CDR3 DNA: TGTGCCAGCAGTTCTACCCCCGCCGTTGGCTACACCTTC; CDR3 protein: CASSSTPAVGYTF
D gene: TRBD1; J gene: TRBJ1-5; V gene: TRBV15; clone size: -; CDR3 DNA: TGTGCCACCAGCAGTCCCCGGGACAGGGTGCAGGATAGCAATCAGCCCCAGCATTTT; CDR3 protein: CATSSPRDRVQDSNQPQHF
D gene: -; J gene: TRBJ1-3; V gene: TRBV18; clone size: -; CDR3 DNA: TGTGCCAGCTCACCATGGGACACTGGAAACACCATATATTTT; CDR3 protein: CASSPWDTGNTIYF
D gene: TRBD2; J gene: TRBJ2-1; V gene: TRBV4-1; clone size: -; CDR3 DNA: TGCGCCAGCAGCCACCATCTAGCGGGGGGGTCCATTAATGAGCAGTTCTTC; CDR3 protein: CASSHHLAGGSINEQFF
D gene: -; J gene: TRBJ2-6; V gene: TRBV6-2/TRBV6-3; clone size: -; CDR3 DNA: TGTGCCAGCAGTTACTCTTCGAGAGGCCTATCTGGGGCCAACGTCCTGACTTTC; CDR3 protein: CASSYSSRGLSGANVLTF
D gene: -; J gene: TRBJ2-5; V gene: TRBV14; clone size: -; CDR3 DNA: TGTGCCAGCAGCCAAGATCTGAGTTCCCAAGAGACCCAGTACTTC; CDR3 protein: CASSQDLSSQETQYF
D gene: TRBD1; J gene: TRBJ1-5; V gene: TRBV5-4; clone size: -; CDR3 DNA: TGTGCCAGCAGCGAGGGACAGGGGGCAGGGCAGCCCCAGCATTTT; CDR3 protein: CASSEGQGAGQPQHF
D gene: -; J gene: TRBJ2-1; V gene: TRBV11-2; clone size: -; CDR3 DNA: TGTGCCAGCAGCTTAGTCCAGACCTACAATGAGCAGTTCTTC; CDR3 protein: CASSLVQTYNEQFF